This T cell receptor beta chain was captured in a study of chemoradiotherapy in HPV16-positive cancers. About the research overall: Candidate HPV-specific clones and shared TCR motifs came from a couple of HPV16-positive patients.

The CDR3 consists of 15 residues. CDR1 and CDR2 from the germline V gene are WNHNN and SYGVQD (reference sequence). The V end lost 0 bases, the J end lost 5 bases, and 10 bases lay between the germline ends. The repertoire was sequenced with immunoSEQ multiplex PCR; TCRdb's copy has only in-frame clones and lacks some. The data contain about 68,000 clones, roughly 90% of them singletons. The starting material was blood, obtained from a patient who underwent chemoradiotherapy. The chain joins TRBV10-1 to TRBJ2-2; D is ambiguous. The receptor comes from a human donor with HPV-associated anogenital cancer. CDR3 region: CASSESLVATGELFF. The CDR3 coding sequence is TGCGCCAGCAGTGAGTCCCTAGTGGCTACCGGGGAGCTGTTTTTT.